The 24 T cell receptor beta chains presented below share a single source sample, sequenced in a study of shared T cell receptors in the human thymus. Produced via immunoSEQ multiplex PCR; TCRdb's table is partial and in-frame only. The top ten hold under 0.01% of the sample, which has hundreds of thousands of clones, about 90% seen once. A further study also used this sample, focusing on human thymus T cells.

Sequencing input: thymocytes. The receptors here all came from a boy younger than two with a congenital heart defect.

The chain joins TRBV5-6 to TRBJ1-1; D remains ambiguous. Per germline, CDR1 SGHDT and CDR2 YYEEEE. Trimming stripped 1 base from V and 1 base from J, with 17 bases between. CDR3 size: 17 residues. The CDR3, as DNA: TGTGCCAGCAGCTTGACGCGGTACTACACCAGGAACACTGAAGCTTTCTTT. Its translation is CASSLTRYYTRNTEAFF. The whole variable domain, filled in from reference TRBV5-6 and TRBJ1-1, reads DAGVTQSPTHLIKTRGQQVTLRCSPKSGHDTVSWYQQALGQGPQFIFQYYEEEERQRGNFPDRFSGHQFPNYSSELNVNALLLGDSALYLCASSLTRYYTRNTEAFFGQGTRLTVV.

The genes are TRBV4-2 and TRBJ2-1, with 7 nucleotides matching TRBD2. The V gene's germline CDR1 is LGHNA and CDR2 YNFKEQ. V shed 11 bases, J shed 4 bases, and the junction held 14 bases outside the gene matches. This CDR3 is built from 15 residues. Here the CDR3 reads CAAALGEGGYNEQFF. As DNA, the CDR3 is TGTGCCGCTGCTCTAGGGGAGGGTGGTTACAATGAGCAGTTCTTC.

The J gene is TRBJ1-4, the V gene TRBV28; 8 bases are shared with TRBD1. Losses at the gene ends were 3 bases for V and 7 bases for J; bases not matched to a gene: 13. Germline V gene sequence: CDR1 MDHEN, CDR2 SYDVKM. The CDR3 loop spans 17 amino acids. The CDR3, as DNA: TGTGCCAGCAGTTTTAGTTCCCCAGGGGGCGATTTTGAAAAACTGTTTTTT. This codes for CASSFSSPGGDFEKLFF.

This clone was detected a few times. The gene calls are TRBV5-4 and TRBJ2-3; D perhaps matches TRBD2 (6 bases). The CDR3 runs to 14 residues. Trimming took 0 bases from V and 2 from J, leaving 7 bases between them. The germline gives CDR1 SGHNT, CDR2 YYREEE (reference sequence). The CDR3 spells CASSLGRDTDTQYF. For the CDR3, the DNA is TGTGCCAGCAGCTTGGGGCGGGACACAGATACGCAGTATTTT.

This sequence joins TRBV29-1 and TRBJ2-5; tentatively, D is TRBD1 (5 bases). The CDR3 runs 9 residues. V lost 6 bases to trimming and J lost 10 bases, with 9 bases between them. Germline V gives CDR1 SQVTM, CDR2 ANQGSEA. CDR3 DNA sequence: TGCAGCGTCGACAGTCGCCAGTACTTC. It specifies CSVDSRQYF. Looking up the rest from reference TRBV29-1 and TRBJ2-5 gives the full variable domain: SAVISQKPSRDICQRGTSLTIQCQVDSQVTMMFWYRQQPGQSLTLIATANQGSEATYESGFVIDKFPISRPNLTFSTLTVSNMSPEDSSIYLCSVDSRQYFGPGTRLLVL.

V usage is TRBV5-6 and J usage is TRBJ1-1; possible D gene TRBD1, 5 bases. The CDR3 contains 15 residues. Germline CDR1 and CDR2: SGHDT and YYEEEE. Trimming took 0 bases from V and 4 from J, leaving 13 bases between them. CDR3: CASSLAGGRVTEAFF. The CDR3 DNA is TGTGCCAGCAGCTTGGCGGGGGGAAGGGTCACTGAAGCTTTCTTT.

The chain is built from TRBV19 and TRBJ1-1, with D maybe TRBD1 (5 bases). The V and J ends lost 5 bases and 1 base respectively, with 20 bases between them. This CDR3 has 17 residues. Germline V lookup: CDR1 LNHDA, CDR2 SQIVND (reference sequence). CDR3 sequence: CASSFAGWAGPNTEAFF. The CDR3 DNA is TGTGCCAGTAGTTTCGCGGGGTGGGCAGGGCCGAACACTGAAGCTTTCTTT.

CDR3 sequence reads: CAISFRQKLAVETQYF. In DNA form, the CDR3 reads TGTGCCATCAGTTTCAGACAGAAACTAGCAGTAGAGACCCAGTACTTC. The chain carries TRBV10-3 and TRBJ2-5, with D possibly matching TRBD2 (6 bases). CDR1 is ENHRY and CDR2 is SYGVKD in the germline V gene. Trimming cost V 5 bases and J 4 bases, with 20 bases left between them. This CDR3 has 16 amino acids.

The rearrangement joins TRBV4-2 to TRBJ1-1; 9 nucleotides line up with TRBD1. The CDR3 consists of 16 residues. Germline CDR1 and CDR2: LGHNA and YNFKEQ. Trimming cost V 3 bases and J 3 bases; bases outside gene matches: 8. CDR3 DNA sequence: TGTGCCAGCAGCCAGGGGAGACAGGGGGGGGACACTGAAGCTTTCTTT. Translation gives CASSQGRQGGDTEAFF.

As concerns this clone: Since no conserved phenylalanine or tryptophan closes the CDR3, a read error is the likely cause. The V call is TRBV15, the J call TRBJ1-5, with 7 bases matching TRBD1. The germline gives CDR1 LNHNV, CDR2 YYDKDF (reference sequence). This CDR3 region has 17 residues. V trimming: 2 bases; J trimming: 0 bases; junction bases outside the gene matches: 7. CDR3 in amino acids: CATSRTGDSYSNQPQHL. CDR3 bases: TGTGCCACCAGCAGAACAGGGGACTCGTATAGCAATCAGCCCCAGCATCTT.

Note on this clone: The sample holds other DNA sequences that translate to the same CDR3. This chain joins TRBV7-9 and TRBJ2-7; D unresolved. Germline V lookup: CDR1 SEHNR, CDR2 FQNEAQ (reference sequence). CDR3 length: 12 residues. V was clipped by 1 base and J by 4 bases, with 5 bases between them. The CDR3 loop reads CASSLGVYEQYF. CDR3 nucleotide sequence: TGTGCCAGCAGCTTAGGCGTTTACGAGCAGTACTTC.

The V call is TRBV13, the J call TRBJ1-4; D is undetermined. This CDR3 comprises 14 residues. Germline assignment: CDR1 PRHDT and CDR2 FYEKMQ (reference sequence). V gave up 1 base and J gave up 5 bases, with 8 bases separating them. The DNA of the CDR3 is TGTGCCAGCAGCTTAGATCCCTCCAATGAAAAACTGTTTTTT. Translating gives CASSLDPSNEKLFF.

This clone occurred a few times. V usage is TRBV4-3 and J usage is TRBJ1-3; 8 nucleotides match TRBD1. Germline-derived CDR1 and CDR2 are LGHNA and YSLEER. V lost 4 bases and J lost 3; bases outside the gene matches: 14. The CDR3 consists of 18 residues. The CDR3 DNA reads TGCGCCAGCAGCCCCAGAGAGACAGGGGATGATTTTGGAAACACCATATATTTT. The encoded protein is CASSPRETGDDFGNTIYF.

The CDR3 nucleotides read TGTGCTAGTGGCCGAAACAGGGGCTATGGCTACACCTTC. The encoded protein is CASGRNRGYGYTF. The V gene is TRBV12-5, the J gene TRBJ1-2; 7 nucleotides match TRBD1. Unmatched junction bases numbered 5, after V lost 6 bases and J lost 4 bases. The CDR3 is 13 amino acids. The V gene's germline CDR1 is LGHNT and CDR2 FRNRAP.

The chain employs TRBV4-3 and TRBJ1-2, with a possible D match to TRBD1 (5 bases). Germline V gene sequence: CDR1 LGHNA, CDR2 YSLEER. V was pared by 0 bases and J by 7 bases, with 12 bases between. The CDR3 contains 14 residues. As DNA, the CDR3 is TGCGCCAGCAGCCAAGAAGGCAGGGTGGGTGGCTACACCTTC. Protein product: CASSQEGRVGGYTF.

J is TRBJ1-6 and V is TRBV30, with a possible D match to TRBD1 (6 bases). This CDR3 spans 14 amino acids. Germline V gene lookup returns CDR1 GTSNPN and CDR2 SVGIG (reference sequence). The V end was cut by 3 bases, the J end by 10 bases, with 16 bases between. The CDR3 DNA is TGTGCCTGGAGGGACAGAAGTCCCCGCTCACCCCTCCACTTT. Amino acids: CAWRDRSPRSPLHF.

This clone showed up just once. V is TRBV10-3 and J is TRBJ2-7; 10 bases are a match to TRBD1. The V gene's germline CDR1 is ENHRY and CDR2 SYGVKD. V lost 11 bases to trimming and J lost 3 bases; unmatched junction nucleotides: 7. The CDR3 spans 13 residues. CDR3 sequence reads: CAATTGGSYEQYF. The DNA for the CDR3 is TGTGCCGCAACGACAGGGGGCAGCTACGAGCAGTACTTC.

The V call is TRBV5-4, the J call TRBJ2-1; possibly TRBD2 for D (7 bases). Per the germline V gene, CDR1 is SGHNT and CDR2 is YYREEE (reference sequence). The CDR3 covers 15 residues. V was trimmed by 6 bases and J by 4 bases, leaving 17 bases between them. The CDR3 reads CASTHRRGGYNEQFF. In DNA, the CDR3 is TGTGCCAGCACCCATCGGAGGGGGGGGTACAATGAGCAGTTCTTC. Combining the CDR3 with reference TRBV5-4 and TRBJ2-1 gives the whole variable domain ETGVTQSPTHLIKTRGQQVTLRCSSQSGHNTVSWYQQALGQGPQFIFQYYREEENGRGNFPPRFSGLQFPNYSSELNVNALELDDSALYLCASTHRRGGYNEQFFGPGTRLTVL.

On this clone: The junction differs from germline at one of its ends, possibly a read error. V and J are TRBV29-1 and TRBJ2-7; 8 bases align to TRBD2. This CDR3 has 11 residues. Germline lookup yields CDR1 SQVTM and CDR2 ANQGSEA. CDR3 sequence: CSVEEASGYNF. Here the CDR3 DNA reads TGCAGCGTTGAAGAGGCTAGCGGGTACAACTTC.

V is TRBV10-2 and J is TRBJ2-7, with D possibly TRBD1 on 6 matching bases. The CDR3 has 14 amino acids. Germline CDR1 WSHSY, CDR2 SAAADI. V lost 4 bases to trimming and J lost 0 bases, with 10 bases between them. The CDR3 bases are TGCGCCAGCAGTGCTAGGACAGACTCCTACGAGCAGTACTTC. The encoded protein is CASSARTDSYEQYF.

This clone was seen only a few times. This chain joins TRBV7-9 and TRBJ2-1; TRBD2 matches 9 bases. The CDR3 covers 16 residues. V lost 4 bases to trimming and J lost 4 bases; unmatched junction nucleotides: 8. CDR1 and CDR2 (germline): SEHNR, FQNEAQ (reference sequence). In DNA form, the CDR3 reads TGTGCCAGCAGCTCTCCCAAGCGGGGGGCATACAATGAGCAGTTCTTC. Amino acids: CASSSPKRGAYNEQFF.

The chain joins TRBV18 to TRBJ1-5; D gene unclear. The CDR3 consists of 15 residues. Looked up from germline, CDR1 is KGHSH and CDR2 is LQKENI. The V end was cut by 5 bases, the J end by 0 bases, with 11 bases between. The CDR3 sequence is CASSSHTVSNQPQHF. The CDR3 DNA reads TGTGCCAGCTCATCACACACCGTTAGCAATCAGCCCCAGCATTTT.

The chain employs TRBV23-1 and TRBJ2-1; 12 nucleotides match TRBD2. TRBV23-1 is an ORF; its function is uncertain. There are 17 residues in the CDR3. With V trimmed by 2 bases and J by 6 bases, 8 bases remained unmatched. The CDR3: CASSQASGRACRNEQFF. Written as DNA, the CDR3 is TGCGCCAGCAGTCAAGCTAGCGGGAGGGCTTGTCGCAATGAGCAGTTCTTC.

This chain uses TRBV4-2 with TRBJ2-3; D is possibly TRBD1 (6 bases). CDR1 and CDR2 from the germline V gene are LGHNA and YNFKEQ. This CDR3 spans 18 amino acids. V was pared by 0 bases and J by 2 bases, with 18 bases between. The CDR3 here is CASSQDVYRQGYTDTQYF. For the CDR3, the DNA is TGTGCCAGCAGCCAAGATGTCTATAGGCAGGGGTACACAGATACGCAGTATTTT.